The 12 T cell receptor beta chains below come from one sample, sequenced in a study of CD8 T cells in ankylosing spondylitis. TCRdb reprocessed the 5' RACE reads via MiXCR and lists one record per CDR3 protein. The table has 250,000 to 350,000 distinct CDR3 sequences, about 20% seen once. Sample: blood, either unsorted or a sorted T cell fraction (not recorded which). These receptors were collected from a male donor with ankylosing spondylitis or in good health (not recorded which).

V and J are TRBV3-1 and TRBJ1-3; D gene unclear. V was pared by 5 bases and J by 4 bases, with 12 bases between. Germline CDR1 and CDR2: LGHDT and YNNKEL (reference sequence). The CDR3 loop spans 14 amino acids. The CDR3, as DNA: TGTGCCAGCAGCACCCCAAAATCCGGAAACACCATATATTTT. The encoded protein is CASSTPKSGNTIYF.

The chain uses TRBV20-1 and TRBJ2-5; maybe TRBD1 (6 bases). The CDR3 has 15 residues. The V and J ends lost 2 bases and 5 bases respectively, with 18 bases between them. The germline gives CDR1 DFQATT, CDR2 SNEGSKA (reference sequence). In DNA, the CDR3 is TGCAGTGCTAGAAAAAGTACTACAGGGTCCGAGACCCAGTACTTC. Translated: CSARKSTTGSETQYF.

This chain links TRBV20-1 with TRBJ1-1; D unresolved. This CDR3 is built from 15 residues. Germline loops: CDR1 DFQATT, CDR2 SNEGSKA (reference sequence). The germline V and J ends were trimmed by 0 bases and 1 base, with 12 bases remaining between them. The CDR3: CSAREAARRNTEAFF. The CDR3 DNA reads as TGCAGTGCTAGAGAGGCGGCAAGGAGGAACACTGAAGCTTTCTTT.

V is TRBV11-2 and J is TRBJ2-3; D is uncertain. Trimming took off 5 bases at V and 0 bases at J, with 9 bases between the two ends. The CDR3 consists of 14 residues. Per germline, CDR1 SGHAT and CDR2 FQNNGV. The CDR3 DNA follows: TGTGCCAGCAGCCCGCAGGCGAGCACAGATACGCAGTATTTT. This sequence encodes CASSPQASTDTQYF.

This chain links TRBV5-1 with TRBJ2-1; 9 positions agree with TRBD2. There are 15 residues in the CDR3. The junction had 7 bases not matched to a gene; V was cut back by 0 bases and J by 9 bases. Germline V gene lookup returns CDR1 SGHRS and CDR2 YFSETQ. DNA for the CDR3: TGCGCCAGCAGCTTGGATAGCGGGAGAACTAGTGAGCAGTTCTTC. It is translated as CASSLDSGRTSEQFF.

This clonotype was picked up a small number of times. The chain's CDR3 is CSASRTSGGVYNEQFF. In DNA, the CDR3 is TGCAGTGCTAGCCGGACTAGCGGGGGCGTTTACAATGAGCAGTTCTTC. The J gene is TRBJ2-1, the V gene TRBV20-1, with 13 positions matching TRBD2. V was pared by 3 bases and J by 4 bases, with 6 bases of the junction left unmatched. This CDR3 comprises 16 residues. Germline lookup yields CDR1 DFQATT and CDR2 SNEGSKA (reference sequence).

The rearrangement links TRBV5-1 to TRBJ2-2; D might be TRBD1 (5 bases). This CDR3 comprises 14 residues. Trimming took off 5 bases at V and 1 base at J, with 9 bases between the two ends. Per germline, CDR1 SGHRS and CDR2 YFSETQ. The CDR3 protein is CASRTTGNTGELFF. In DNA form, the CDR3 reads TGCGCCAGCAGAACCACAGGGAACACCGGGGAGCTGTTTTTT.

The V call is TRBV27, the J call TRBJ2-1, with D unclear. This CDR3 spans 15 amino acids. Per germline, CDR1 MNHEY and CDR2 SMNVEV (reference sequence). Trimming pared 3 bases from V and 0 bases from J, leaving 9 bases between. CDR3 sequence: CASSFLLSSYNEQFF. The DNA of the CDR3 is TGTGCCAGCAGTTTTCTTCTCAGCTCCTACAATGAGCAGTTCTTC.

V is TRBV7-2 and J is TRBJ1-3; 8 bases are shared with TRBD1. CDR1 SGHTA and CDR2 FQGNSA come from the germline V gene. V dropped 4 bases and J dropped 4; count of bases not matched to a gene: 6. CDR3 length equals 15 residues. The CDR3 loop reads CASSYRQGKGNTIYF. CDR3 bases: TGTGCCAGCAGCTATCGACAGGGGAAAGGAAACACCATATATTTT.

The chain couples TRBV7-7 to TRBJ2-2; TRBD1 might be the D (6 bases). The V end lost 5 bases, the J end lost 8 bases, and 12 bases lay between the germline ends. Germline-derived CDR1 and CDR2 are SSHAT and FNYEAQ (reference sequence). This CDR3 region has 13 residues. CDR3 loop: CASSLRQGGELFF. In DNA, the CDR3 is TGTGCCAGCAGCCTCCGGCAGGGGGGGGAGCTGTTTTTT.

This clonotype was observed a few times. V and J are TRBV5-1 and TRBJ1-2; D is possibly TRBD1 (5 bases). Germline V gives CDR1 SGHRS, CDR2 YFSETQ. CDR3 length: 15 amino acids. V gave up 4 bases and J gave up 6 bases, with 19 bases separating them. CDR3 region: CASSPWGRDEDGYTF. The CDR3 nucleotides are TGCGCCAGCAGCCCGTGGGGCAGGGACGAGGATGGCTACACCTTC.

The chain carries TRBV12-3 or TRBV12-4 and TRBJ2-3; 7 bases align to TRBD1. The CDR3 is 15 residues long. V trimming: 6 bases; J trimming: 0 bases; junction bases outside the gene matches: 6. The CDR3 here is CASSRGQASTDTQYF. The CDR3 bases are TGTGCCAGCAGCCGAGGACAGGCTAGCACAGATACGCAGTATTTT.